A selection of T cell receptor beta chains follows, all from one sample in a study of beta chain features in type 1 diabetes. The protocol was immunoSEQ multiplex PCR, while the TCRdb copy is restricted to in-frame clones and leaves out a portion. This table holds about half a million clones, 30% found once. What was sequenced was naive CD4+ T cells from blood. The receptors come from a man aged 18 to 35 in good health. Each CDR3 is given with its conserved first and last residue. D genes are given only for firm matches. A row's size may be missing; if present it is once, few, many or a size class.

CAWSEGVTYEQYF,TGTGCCTGGAGTGAAGGCGTAACCTACGAGCAGTACTTC,TRBV30,TRBJ2-7,-,few
CACSPASQETQYF,TGTGCCTGCTCCCCGGCGTCCCAGGAGACCCAGTACTTC,TRBV30,TRBJ2-5,-,-
CASSQDRGTGYTF,TGTGCCAGCAGCCAAGACAGGGGGACTGGCTACACCTTC,TRBV4-2,TRBJ1-2,TRBD1,few
CASSQDRNSGANVLTF,TGCGCCAGCAGCCAAGACAGAAACTCTGGGGCCAACGTCCTGACTTTC,TRBV4-1,TRBJ2-6,-,few
CAWSVGRGQETQYF,TGTGCCTGGAGTGTTGGACGGGGACAAGAGACCCAGTACTTC,TRBV30,TRBJ2-5,-,-
CAWSGTGDYEQYF,TGTGCCTGGAGTGGGACAGGAGACTACGAGCAGTACTTC,TRBV30,TRBJ2-7,TRBD1,few
CAWRTGGYSYEQYF,TGTGCCTGGAGGACAGGGGGATACTCCTACGAGCAGTACTTC,TRBV30,TRBJ2-7,TRBD1,-
CAWSWGRANNEQFF,TGTGCCTGGAGTTGGGGGAGGGCCAACAATGAGCAGTTCTTC,TRBV30,TRBJ2-1,TRBD2,-
CSVHPSGANVLTF,TGCAGCGTACACCCCTCTGGGGCCAACGTCCTGACTTTC,TRBV29-1,TRBJ2-6,-,few
CASSVAWTSEYYEQYF,TGTGCCAGCAGCGTAGCTTGGACTAGCGAATACTACGAGCAGTACTTC,TRBV9,TRBJ2-7,TRBD2,-
CASSLDGAPYEQYF,TGCGCCAGCAGCCTGGACGGAGCCCCCTACGAGCAGTACTTC,TRBV5-1,TRBJ2-7,-,-
CSVVRQGDRETQYF,TGCAGCGTTGTACGACAGGGGGATCGGGAGACCCAGTACTTC,TRBV29-1,TRBJ2-5,TRBD1,few
CASSFLGTGGTDTQYF,TGTGCCAGCAGCTTCCTAGGGACAGGGGGTACAGATACGCAGTATTTT,TRBV5-4,TRBJ2-3,TRBD1,-
CSVENGEGGNTEAFF,TGCAGCGTTGAAAATGGAGAGGGAGGAAACACTGAAGCTTTCTTT,TRBV29-1,TRBJ1-1,-,-
CASSRPGGSYNEQFF,TGTGCCAGCAGTAGACCAGGGGGCTCCTACAATGAGCAGTTCTTC,TRBV6-5,TRBJ2-1,TRBD1,-
CASSFHGAEETQYF,TGCGCCAGCAGCTTTCACGGGGCTGAGGAGACCCAGTACTTC,TRBV5-1,TRBJ2-5,-,-
CASSVAPQGYEQYF,TGTGCCAGCAGCGTAGCTCCACAGGGCTACGAGCAGTACTTC,TRBV9,TRBJ2-7,-,few
CASSLQLAGGVTGELFF,TGTGCCAGCAGTTTACAACTAGCCGGAGGAGTAACCGGGGAGCTGTTTTTT,TRBV28,TRBJ2-2,-,-
CAISELVPGTGAEAFF,TGTGCCATCAGTGAACTCGTGCCCGGGACAGGGGCTGAAGCTTTCTTT,TRBV10-3,TRBJ1-1,TRBD1,few
CAIRADPGSSYEQYF,TGTGCCATCAGAGCAGACCCGGGCAGCTCCTACGAGCAGTACTTC,TRBV10-3,TRBJ2-7,-,few
CAWSVQGREKLFF,TGTGCCTGGAGTGTACAGGGAAGAGAAAAACTGTTTTTT,TRBV30,TRBJ1-4,-,-
CAWRRSGGNTEAFF,TGTGCCTGGAGACGGAGTGGGGGGAACACTGAAGCTTTCTTT,TRBV30,TRBJ1-1,-,-
CASSVGTTDTQYF,TGTGCCAGCAGCGTAGGGACCACAGATACGCAGTATTTT,TRBV9,TRBJ2-3,-,few
CASEYGTGYEQYF,TGTGCCAGCGAGTATGGGACAGGCTACGAGCAGTACTTC,TRBV7-9,TRBJ2-7,TRBD1,few
CASRSESYEQYF,TGTGCCAGCAGATCAGAGTCCTACGAGCAGTACTTC,TRBV6-5,TRBJ2-7,-,few
CASSQGLYEQYF,TGTGCCAGCAGCCAAGGGCTCTACGAGCAGTACTTC,TRBV14,TRBJ2-7,-,-
CASSSNRRSYNEQFF,TGTGCCAGCAGCAGCAACAGGCGTAGCTACAATGAGCAGTTCTTC,TRBV7-2,TRBJ2-1,-,few
CASSGDRGTEAFF,TGTGCCAGCAGTGGAGACAGGGGCACTGAAGCTTTCTTT,TRBV2,TRBJ1-1,TRBD1,-
CASSLTGGETQYF,TGTGCCAGCAGCTTGACAGGGGGAGAGACCCAGTACTTC,TRBV7-6,TRBJ2-5,TRBD1,-
CASQGGRGTDTQYF,TGCGCCTCCCAGGGGGGCCGAGGCACAGATACGCAGTATTTT,TRBV5-1,TRBJ2-3,-,-
CASGLAGGNEQFF,TGTGCCTCCGGACTAGCGGGAGGGAATGAGCAGTTCTTC,TRBV30,TRBJ2-1,TRBD2,few
CASSLTGGITEAFF,TGTGCCAGCAGCTTGACAGGGGGGATCACTGAAGCTTTCTTT,TRBV7-2,TRBJ1-1,TRBD1,-
CASRLAGGVDTQYF,TGTGCCAGCAGATTAGCGGGAGGGGTAGATACGCAGTATTTT,TRBV5-4,TRBJ2-3,TRBD2,-
CASSPTGVNEQFF,TGTGCCAGCAGCCCGACAGGGGTCAATGAGCAGTTCTTC,TRBV11-2,TRBJ2-1,TRBD1,few
CASSQGLGTQETQYF,TGTGCCAGCAGCCAAGGACTAGGGACCCAAGAGACCCAGTACTTC,TRBV4-2,TRBJ2-5,-,-
CASSSGQGYNEQFF,TGTGCCAGCAGCTCTGGACAGGGCTACAATGAGCAGTTCTTC,TRBV7-6,TRBJ2-1,TRBD1,-
CATSRVGAGQETQYF,TGTGCCACCAGCAGAGTAGGAGCGGGCCAAGAGACCCAGTACTTC,TRBV15,TRBJ2-5,-,few
CASRDQETQYF,TGTGCCAGCAGGGACCAAGAGACCCAGTACTTC,TRBV7-6,TRBJ2-5,-,-
CASSRLGPETQYF,TGTGCCAGCAGCCGACTAGGACCTGAGACCCAGTACTTC,TRBV7-9,TRBJ2-5,-,-
CASSEYAATEKLFF,TGTGCCAGCAGTGAATATGCAGCAACTGAAAAACTGTTTTTT,TRBV25-1,TRBJ1-4,-,-
CASSSSGTSGYNEQFF,TGCGCCAGCAGCTCCTCCGGGACTAGCGGCTACAATGAGCAGTTCTTC,TRBV5-1,TRBJ2-1,TRBD2,-
CAWSVGGPRETQYF,TGTGCCTGGAGTGTTGGGGGGCCACGGGAGACCCAGTACTTC,TRBV30,TRBJ2-5,-,few
CASKDLKGGSQETQYF,TGCGCCAGCAAGGACCTCAAGGGAGGCTCTCAAGAGACCCAGTACTTC,TRBV4-1,TRBJ2-5,-,-
CSVEKGSTDTQYF,TGCAGCGTTGAAAAGGGAAGCACAGATACGCAGTATTTT,TRBV29-1,TRBJ2-3,-,few
CAWRGPKFGYPSGELFF,TGTGCCTGGAGGGGCCCTAAATTCGGGTACCCGTCCGGGGAGCTGTTTTTT,TRBV30,TRBJ2-2,-,-
CAWSWGGAGYTF,TGTGCCTGGAGCTGGGGAGGGGCCGGCTACACCTTC,TRBV30,TRBJ1-2,-,-